The present T cell receptor (beta chain) was sequenced within a study of blood T cell repertoires in COVID-19. All recovered Cohort 3 donors got two negative PCRs, got clearance, or saw symptom resolution. Repertoires were generated with immunoSEQ multiplex PCR, while TCRdb's copy carries only in-frame clones and drops some. The sample carries approximately 200,000 clones, about 81% recorded once. Germline V CDR1 and CDR2: SNHLY, FYNNEI. The length of the CDR3 is 15 residues. The trim removed 4 bases at V and 4 bases at J, leaving 8 bases unmatched. The receptor was isolated from a woman in her thirties who had recovered from COVID-19. The J gene is TRBJ1-1, the V gene TRBV2; 8 nucleotides agree with TRBD1. Material for sequencing was PBMCs or T cells enriched from blood (not recorded which). The CDR3 here is CASSVTQGGPTEAFF. The CDR3 DNA reads as TGTGCCAGCAGTGTAACACAGGGGGGCCCCACTGAAGCTTTCTTT.